These 28 T cell receptor beta chains were all obtained from the same sample, sequenced in a study of identical twins. MiXCR, run by TCRdb on the 5' RACE reads, gives a single entry per CDR3 protein. Of some 500,000 distinct CDR3 sequences in the sample, roughly 9.5% are singletons; the top ten hold 2.5% to 3.5%. This sample was also put to use in a study of yellow fever vaccine responses in identical twins.

The specimen was PBMCs. The receptors here all came from a woman aged 18-35 years in good health.

The table lists this clonotype with many counts. The chain has TRBV29-1 and TRBJ2-2; D may be TRBD1 (5 bases). In germline, CDR1 is SQVTM, CDR2 ANQGSEA. The CDR3 length is 12 residues. V was pared by 7 bases and J by 5 bases, with 11 bases between. CDR3 loop: CSAQGVTGELFF. The CDR3 nucleotides read TGCAGCGCCCAGGGCGTTACCGGGGAGCTGTTTTTT.

At least ten counts were recorded for this clonotype. The V gene is TRBV4-3, the J gene TRBJ2-1; no clear D. The V and J ends lost 0 bases and 0 bases respectively, with 9 bases between them. Per the germline V gene, CDR1 is LGHNA and CDR2 is YSLEER. The CDR3 runs 16 residues. This chain's CDR3 is CASSQDLRSSYNEQFF. CDR3 DNA sequence: TGCGCCAGCAGCCAAGATCTGCGAAGCTCCTACAATGAGCAGTTCTTC.

This clonotype was recorded at least ten times. V and J are TRBV12-3 or TRBV12-4 and TRBJ2-1, with no clear D. V shed 5 bases and J shed 7 bases, with 12 bases lying between them. The CDR3 consists of 13 residues. The CDR3 nucleotides read TGTGCCAGCAGTCTCAAACAACCTAATGAGCAGTTCTTC. It yields the protein CASSLKQPNEQFF.

A few counts support this clonotype. J is TRBJ1-2 and V is TRBV5-1, with D maybe TRBD1 (5 bases). V gave up 4 bases and J gave up 1 base, with 14 bases separating them. The CDR3 covers 15 residues. Germline V gives CDR1 SGHRS, CDR2 YFSETQ. Written as DNA, the CDR3 is TGCGCCAGCAGCCCCCGGGACGGAGGTAACTATGGCTACACCTTC. This encodes CASSPRDGGNYGYTF.

The CDR3 nucleotides are TGTGCCATACAGAGCACAGATACGCAGTATTTT. This encodes CAIQSTDTQYF. V is TRBV27 and J is TRBJ2-3; no clear D. CDR1 is MNHEY, CDR2 SMNVEV, per germline (reference sequence). This CDR3 is 11 amino acids long. V lost 10 bases and J 0 bases, leaving 5 bases between the germline ends.

Only a few counts were recorded for this clonotype. The DNA for the CDR3 is TGTGCCAGCAGTTTTAATCCGGGACTAGCGGAGGCGGATACGCAGTATTTT. Translated, it gives CASSFNPGLAEADTQYF. J is TRBJ2-3 and V is TRBV27; 11 bases line up with TRBD2. Germline V lookup: CDR1 MNHEY, CDR2 SMNVEV (reference sequence). The CDR3 is 17 residues long. V lost 3 bases to trimming and J lost 6 bases; unmatched junction nucleotides: 11.

This clonotype appeared many times. The CDR3 reads CASSFGTSGAYEQYF. Here the CDR3 DNA reads TGTGCCAGCAGTTTCGGGACTAGCGGGGCCTACGAGCAGTACTTC. This chain connects TRBV28 to TRBJ2-7, with 13 bases identical to TRBD2. V shed 3 bases, J shed 2 bases, and the junction held 1 base outside the gene matches. The CDR3 loop spans 15 amino acids. Germline V gives CDR1 MDHEN, CDR2 SYDVKM.

This clonotype appeared a few times. J is TRBJ2-2 and V is TRBV29-1; 8 positions match TRBD2. The CDR3 covers 13 residues. Germline assignment: CDR1 SQVTM and CDR2 ANQGSEA. V shed 7 bases, J shed 3 bases, and the junction held 4 bases outside the gene matches. The CDR3 sequence: CSATGGYTGELFF. DNA for the CDR3: TGCAGCGCAACGGGGGGGTACACCGGGGAGCTGTTTTTT.

This clonotype was recorded a few times. The chain uses TRBV2 and TRBJ2-3; D not resolved. Germline V gives CDR1 SNHLY, CDR2 FYNNEI. The CDR3 length is 12 residues. V was shortened by 5 bases and J by 4 bases, with 7 bases between the two germline ends. This CDR3 is CASSWVADTQYF. DNA for the CDR3: TGTGCCAGCAGTTGGGTGGCAGATACGCAGTATTTT. Filled out from reference TRBV2 and TRBJ2-3, the complete variable domain reads EPEVTQTPSHQVTQMGQEVILRCVPISNHLYFYWYRQILGQKVEFLVSFYNNEISEKSEIFDDQFSVERPDGSNFTLKIRSTKLEDSAMYFCASSWVADTQYFGPGTRLTVL.

This clonotype was counted only a few times. The J gene is TRBJ2-5, the V gene TRBV5-1; 10 bases line up with TRBD1. V lost 4 bases, J lost 2 bases, and 8 bases stayed unmatched. The CDR3 is 16 amino acids. Germline V gene sequence: CDR1 SGHRS, CDR2 YFSETQ. CDR3 DNA sequence: TGCGCCAGCAGCGTAACCGGGACAGGGGCACAAGAGACCCAGTACTTC. Translated, it gives CASSVTGTGAQETQYF. Filled out from reference TRBV5-1 and TRBJ2-5, the complete variable domain reads KAGVTQTPRYLIKTRGQQVTLSCSPISGHRSVSWYQQTPGQGLQFLFEYFSETQRNKGNFPGRFSGRQFSNSRSEMNVSTLELGDSALYLCASSVTGTGAQETQYFGPGTRLLVL.

The V call is TRBV7-2, the J call TRBJ2-3; TRBD2 aligns across 8 bases. The CDR3 is 14 amino acids. V dropped 5 bases and J dropped 7; count of bases not matched to a gene: 8. Per the germline V gene, CDR1 is SGHTA and CDR2 is FQGNSA. This chain's CDR3 is CASSLRGGVNTQYF. The CDR3, as DNA: TGTGCCAGCAGCCTCCGGGGGGGCGTAAATACGCAGTATTTT.

The sample holds many counts of this clonotype. This rearrangement joins TRBV12-3 or TRBV12-4 to TRBJ2-7; TRBD2 matches 8 bases. J lost 3 bases, V lost 6 bases, and 7 bases had no gene match. The CDR3 sequence is 14 residues long. The CDR3 nucleotides read TGTGCCAGCAGAAGCGGGAGAAGGGGCTACGAGCAGTACTTC. Translating it yields CASRSGRRGYEQYF.

This clonotype showed up many times. This chain connects TRBV20-1 to TRBJ2-5; 7 nucleotides align to TRBD1. Germline-derived CDR1 and CDR2 are DFQATT and SNEGSKA (reference sequence). The CDR3 runs 14 residues. The V gene end was trimmed by 6 bases and the J gene end by 0 bases; junction bases not matched to a gene: 7. CDR3: CSASDRAYQETQYF. The CDR3 nucleotides read TGCAGTGCCTCAGACAGGGCGTACCAAGAGACCCAGTACTTC.

A few counts support this clonotype. The V gene is TRBV7-2, the J gene TRBJ2-1; 11 positions match TRBD2. The CDR3 has 15 residues. V shed 8 bases, J shed 7 bases, and the junction held 10 bases outside the gene matches. Germline CDR1 reads SGHTA; CDR2 reads FQGNSA. The CDR3 DNA reads TGTGCCAGCGGCTATATAGCGGGAGGGATTAATGAGCAGTTCTTC. As protein: CASGYIAGGINEQFF.

Only a few counts were recorded for this clonotype. The chain couples TRBV30 to TRBJ2-6; 9 bases are a match to TRBD1. Germline CDR1 is GTSNPN and CDR2 is SVGIG (reference sequence). Trimming at V came to 1 base and at J to 0 bases, leaving 7 bases not matched to a gene. This CDR3 has 18 amino acids. As DNA, the CDR3 is TGTGCCTGGAGTGACCTGGGACAGGGCGACTCTGGGGCCAACGTCCTGACTTTC. Its translation is CAWSDLGQGDSGANVLTF.

This clonotype has at least ten counts. The chain links TRBV7-9 to TRBJ2-3; a weak D match, TRBD1 (5 bases). The CDR3 contains 15 residues. The V end was cut by 1 base, the J end by 8 bases, with 16 bases between. Germline V lookup: CDR1 SEHNR, CDR2 FQNEAQ (reference sequence). CDR3 sequence reads: CASSLGGQGERTQYF. The CDR3 DNA is TGTGCCAGCAGCTTAGGAGGTCAGGGTGAGCGTACGCAGTATTTT.

CDR3 sequence (DNA): TGTGCCAGCAGTCCGTCTTTGGACAGCACCGGGGAGCTGTTTTTT. It is translated as CASSPSLDSTGELFF. The V gene is TRBV27, the J gene TRBJ2-2; tentatively, D is TRBD1 (6 bases). This CDR3 contains 15 residues. Germline V gene sequence: CDR1 MNHEY, CDR2 SMNVEV (reference sequence). V shed 5 bases and J shed 4 bases, with 14 bases lying between them.

This clonotype was detected ten times or more. The rearrangement joins TRBV10-3 to TRBJ2-3; no clear D. The CDR3 runs 13 residues. Germline V gene lookup returns CDR1 ENHRY and CDR2 SYGVKD. V lost 3 bases and J 3 bases, leaving 7 bases between the germline ends. In DNA form, the CDR3 reads TGTGCCATCAGTGATATCCTAACAGATACGCAGTATTTT. Translated, it gives CAISDILTDTQYF.

This clonotype was picked up many times. The rearrangement uses TRBV12-3 or TRBV12-4 and TRBJ2-7; weak D call: TRBD2 (5 bases). This CDR3 has 13 amino acids. Trimming took off 5 bases at V and 2 bases at J, with 10 bases between the two ends. CDR3 in DNA: TGTGCCAGCAGTGATAACGGGGCCTACGAGCAGTACTTC. Translated, it gives CASSDNGAYEQYF.

This clonotype was seen only a few times. The V gene is TRBV29-1, the J gene TRBJ1-4; D ambiguous. The CDR3 sequence is 12 residues long. Germline V lookup: CDR1 SQVTM, CDR2 ANQGSEA. Trimming shortened V by 1 base and J by 7 bases, and 7 bases separated the two germline ends. The CDR3 nucleotides are TGCAGCGTTGAAGTAGGCAGTGAAAAACTGTTTTTT. This translates into CSVEVGSEKLFF.

The rearrangement joins TRBV25-1 to TRBJ2-2; D not resolved. The CDR3 has 16 amino acids. CDR1 MGHDK and CDR2 SYGVNS come from the germline V gene. V lost 4 bases to trimming and J lost 4 bases, with 16 bases between them. The CDR3 region has the DNA TGTGCCAGCAGTGGCGAATGGAAAAGGGCCACCGGGGAGCTGTTTTTT. This translates into CASSGEWKRATGELFF.

This clonotype was found a few times. The chain uses TRBV7-6 and TRBJ2-1; 7 bases align to TRBD2. J was trimmed by 7 bases and V by 5 bases; bases with no gene match: 5. The V gene's germline CDR1 is SGHVS and CDR2 FNYEAQ. The CDR3 is 13 amino acids. Here the CDR3 DNA reads TGTGCCAGCAGCACGAGCGGGAAAAATGAGCAGTTCTTC. Translated: CASSTSGKNEQFF.

The V gene is TRBV9, the J gene TRBJ2-7; 9 bases map to TRBD2. The length of the CDR3 is 13 residues. Per germline, CDR1 SGDLS and CDR2 YYNGEE. V lost 4 bases and J lost 7; bases outside the gene matches: 6. The CDR3 DNA reads TGTGCCAGCAGCCGCGGGGGGGCCGGAGAGCAGTACTTC. Its translation is CASSRGGAGEQYF.

V and J are TRBV6-4 and TRBJ2-1; no definite D call. V lost 5 bases, J lost 3 bases, and 17 bases lay in between. The length of the CDR3 is 16 residues. Germline V lookup: CDR1 MRHNA, CDR2 SNTAGT. CDR3 DNA: TGTGCCAGCAGTCTGGGGTCTCTTGCCGACTACAATGAGCAGTTCTTC. It is translated as CASSLGSLADYNEQFF.

In this sample, this clonotype turned up many times. The chain combines TRBV11-2 with TRBJ2-7; maybe TRBD2 (5 bases). Germline CDR1 reads SGHAT; CDR2 reads FQNNGV. The CDR3 runs to 13 residues. Trimming shortened V by 2 bases and J by 2 bases, and 7 bases separated the two germline ends. The CDR3 DNA reads as TGTGCCAGCAGCTTAACGAGGGCCTACGAGCAGTACTTC. Encoded protein: CASSLTRAYEQYF. Full variable domain (missing parts from reference TRBV11-2 and TRBJ2-7): EAGVAQSPRYKIIEKRQSVAFWCNPISGHATLYWYQQILGQGPKLLIQFQNNGVVDDSQLPKDRFSAERLKGVDSTLKIQPAKLEDSAVYLCASSLTRAYEQYFGPGTRLTVT.

This clonotype was picked up many times. The chain has TRBV6-2 or TRBV6-3 and TRBJ2-1; tentatively, D is TRBD2 (6 bases). V gave up 6 bases and J gave up 2 bases, with 14 bases separating them. In germline, CDR1 is MNHEY, CDR2 SVGEGT. The CDR3 extends over 15 amino acids. The CDR3 DNA reads TGTGCCAGCAGCCTCCAGCGGGCCCCCTACAATGAGCAGTTCTTC. The encoded protein is CASSLQRAPYNEQFF.

This clonotype has only a few counts. The rearrangement uses TRBV4-3 and TRBJ2-1; 14 positions agree with TRBD2. Germline V gives CDR1 LGHNA, CDR2 YSLEER. The CDR3 length is 17 residues. After removal of 3 bases from V and 8 bases from J, the junction contained 9 bases not matched to a gene. This CDR3 reads CASSQRLAGGPNHEQFF. The CDR3 DNA reads TGCGCCAGCAGCCAGAGACTAGCGGGAGGGCCAAACCATGAGCAGTTCTTC.

This clonotype was counted ten times or more. J is TRBJ2-7 and V is TRBV4-1; possibly TRBD1 for D (5 bases). This CDR3 is 14 amino acids long. Germline values: CDR1 MGHRA, CDR2 YSYEKL. Trimming took off 1 base at V and 2 bases at J, with 9 bases between the two ends. CDR3 amino acids: CASSQAPGTYEQYF. The CDR3 DNA reads TGCGCCAGCAGCCAAGCGCCAGGGACCTACGAGCAGTACTTC.